One sample yielded the 8 T cell receptor beta chains listed below, sequenced in a study of blood T cell repertoires in COVID-19. Profiling relied on immunoSEQ multiplex PCR, and the TCRdb table lists in-frame clones only, not all of them. In the table there are fewer than 250,000 clones, 80% to 90% of which are singletons. Material: peripheral blood. The source is a woman in her forties or fifties with active or convalescent COVID-19.

The V and J genes are TRBV28 and TRBJ2-7; 9 bases agree with TRBD2. Unmatched junction bases numbered 3, after V lost 6 bases and J lost 0 bases. Germline loops: CDR1 MDHEN, CDR2 SYDVKM. The CDR3 contains 14 residues. DNA of the CDR3: TGTGCCAGCAGCCCTAGCGGGGTCTCCTACGAGCAGTACGTC. This codes for CASSPSGVSYEQYV.

Many counts were recorded for this clone. V usage is TRBV19 and J usage is TRBJ2-5, with D maybe TRBD1 (6 bases). The CDR3 covers 15 residues. Germline V lookup: CDR1 LNHDA, CDR2 SQIVND (reference sequence). The V end was cut by 5 bases, the J end by 3 bases, with 16 bases between. This CDR3 reads CASSPGISGEETQYF. Written as DNA, the CDR3 is TGTGCCAGTAGTCCCGGGATCTCAGGGGAAGAGACCCAGTACTTC.

This clone was detected once. The genes are TRBV19 and TRBJ2-3; D may be TRBD2 (5 bases). Germline assignment: CDR1 LNHDA and CDR2 SQIVND (reference sequence). The CDR3 has 13 amino acids. V was pared by 5 bases and J by 3 bases, with 9 bases between. CDR3 sequence (DNA): TGTGCCAGTAGTTTCGGGATAACAGATACGCAGTATTTT. It encodes CASSFGITDTQYF.

A note on this clone: The same CDR3 also results from other DNA sequences found in this sample. This CDR3 is CASSYSGLADYNEQFF. CDR3 in DNA: TGTGCCAGCAGTTACTCAGGACTAGCGGACTACAATGAGCAGTTCTTC. This chain joins TRBV6-5 and TRBJ2-1, with 10 bases fitting TRBD2. The ends lost 0 bases at V and 3 bases at J; junction bases unmatched: 2. This CDR3 comprises 16 residues. Germline V lookup: CDR1 MNHEY, CDR2 SVGAGI.

The genes are TRBV21-1 and TRBJ1-6. TRBV21-1 is deemed a pseudogene. The CDR3 sequence is 12 residues long. The chain's CDR3 is CARIHAVAPLHF. Written as DNA, the CDR3 is TGTGCCAGGATTCATGCGGTCGCACCCCTCCACTTT.

The chain links TRBV10-2 to TRBJ2-3, with 9 bases that match TRBD1. CDR3 length equals 16 residues. J gave up 5 bases and V 0 bases, and 6 bases lay outside the gene matches. Looked up from germline, CDR1 is WSHSY and CDR2 is SAAADI. This CDR3 is CASSESGDRVKDTQYF. Written as DNA, the CDR3 is TGCGCCAGCAGTGAGTCGGGGGACAGGGTGAAAGATACGCAGTATTTT.

The chain couples TRBV13 to TRBJ2-4; TRBD2 matches at 9 bases. The CDR3 is 18 amino acids. Germline V lookup: CDR1 PRHDT, CDR2 FYEKMQ (reference sequence). V shed 3 bases and J 1 base; nucleotides not matched to a gene: 10. CDR3 in amino acids: CASSLLTSGGGAKNIQYF. CDR3 bases: TGTGCCAGCAGCTTGTTGACTAGCGGTGGTGGGGCCAAAAACATTCAGTACTTC.

The chain carries TRBV27 and TRBJ1-5; no definite D call. V lost 8 bases and J 3 bases, leaving 11 bases between the germline ends. The germline V gene encodes CDR1 MNHEY and CDR2 SMNVEV (reference sequence). This CDR3 region has 13 residues. The CDR3 protein is CASPRVDNQPQHF. In nucleotides, the CDR3 is TGTGCCAGCCCGAGGGTTGACAATCAGCCCCAGCATTTT.